At least ten counts were recorded for the clone carrying this T cell receptor beta chain. As yet, its antigen is unknown. Trimming took off 7 bases at V and 2 bases at J, with 14 bases between the two ends. CDR3 size: 14 residues. Germline values: CDR1 MDHEN, CDR2 SYDVKM. Regarding time point: persistent/refractory GD, antithyroid drugs over 5 years with positive TRAb. After RNA was extracted from PBMCs, the TCR library was made from it. It was by American Thyroid Association guidelines that Graves' disease was diagnosed. With iRepertoire HTBI primers and Arm-PCR of CDR3 regions, TCR beta libraries were built. One entry per CDR3 protein, called by TCRdb with MiXCR from the multiplex PCR reads. In the table there are some 340,000 distinct CDR3 sequences, around 23% of which are singletons. This sample stems from a study of regulatory T cells in long-lasting Graves disease. As for the study in general: Those with persistent Graves' disease had received antithyroid drugs for over 5 years with positive TSH receptor antibodies.

Study results and caveats: Persistent disease preferred TRBV28, TRBJ1-2 and TRBJ2-5; new disease, TRBV20-1 and TRBJ2-1. Possibly, too few samples lowered accuracy.

The sequenced sample was peripheral blood mononuclear cells (PBMCs), obtained when the disease was refractory, from a patient treated with antithyroid drugs. The gene calls are TRBV28 and TRBJ2-5; a weak D match, TRBD1 (6 bases). The TCR sequence derives from a woman aged 40 to 55 with Graves disease. CDR3 nucleotide sequence: TGTGCCAGCAAAACTGGACAGAAACAAGAGACCCAGTACTTC. Translation gives CASKTGQKQETQYF.